Presented here are 27 T cell receptor beta chains from one specimen sequenced in a study of molecular identifiers for immune sequencing clone quantification. TCRdb re-called the PCR reads through MiXCR, storing one row per CDR3 protein. The table lists approximately 630,000 distinct CDR3 sequences, around 25% of them singletons. Sequencing was carried out using naive CD8+ T cells from blood, with Jurkat cell RNA spiked in. The subset is: FACS-sorted CD8+CD4-CCR7+CD45RA+ naive T cells. The receptors were sampled from a human donor in good health. Some libraries in this study had Jurkat cell RNA spiked in.

CDR3 loop: CASRDGGYPYEQYF. The CDR3, as DNA: TGTGCCAGCCGCGACGGGGGTTACCCCTACGAGCAGTACTTC. This rearrangement joins TRBV12-3 or TRBV12-4 to TRBJ2-7, with D possibly matching TRBD2 (6 bases). This CDR3 has 14 amino acids. Trimming cost V 8 bases and J 2 bases, with 16 bases left between them.

This clonotype was counted ten times or more. The CDR3 sequence: CATQDTGETQYF. The CDR3 DNA reads as TGTGCCACACAGGACACGGGAGAGACCCAGTACTTC. This chain links TRBV7-6 with TRBJ2-5; TRBD1 might be the D (5 bases). V gave up 10 bases and J gave up 4 bases, with 13 bases separating them. The CDR3 has 12 amino acids. Germline CDR1 reads SGHVS; CDR2 reads FNYEAQ.

In regard to this clonotype: A junction end diverges from the germline sequence, so it may reflect a read error. This chain links TRBV6-2 or TRBV6-3 with TRBJ1-6, with D uncertain. Germline V gives CDR1 MNHEY, CDR2 SVGEGT. This CDR3 has 12 residues. The CDR3 bases are TGTGCCAGCAGCATAATGGATTCACCCCTCCCCTTT. Translated: CASSIMDSPLPF.

This clonotype appeared many times. The chain combines TRBV2 with TRBJ1-1; D is perhaps TRBD1 (6 bases). Trimming cost V 3 bases and J 5 bases, with 13 bases left between them. Germline CDR1 and CDR2: SNHLY and FYNNEI. This CDR3 comprises 14 residues. Written as DNA, the CDR3 is TGTGCCAGCAGTGATGGTACAGGGATTACTGAAGCTTTCTTT. This encodes CASSDGTGITEAFF.

In this sample, this clonotype turned up many times. The rearrangement links TRBV27 to TRBJ2-7; the match to TRBD2 covers 8 bases. CDR3 size: 15 residues. J was trimmed by 4 bases and V by 3 bases; bases with no gene match: 8. The V gene's germline CDR1 is MNHEY and CDR2 SMNVEV (reference sequence). The CDR3 loop reads CASSFSGGAGYEQYF. CDR3 bases: TGTGCCAGCAGTTTTTCCGGGGGGGCCGGGTACGAGCAGTACTTC.

This clonotype occurred a few times. The CDR3 nucleotides read TGTGCCATCAGTGACAGGAGGACCTCCTACGAGCAGTACTTC. The encoded protein is CAISDRRTSYEQYF. The V call is TRBV10-3, the J call TRBJ2-7; the D gene is possibly TRBD2 (5 bases). The germline gives CDR1 ENHRY, CDR2 SYGVKD. The V gene lost 3 bases and the J gene lost 0 bases, with 9 bases spanning the gap. This CDR3 comprises 14 residues.

As regards this clonotype: One base away lies a much larger clone, so this may be a sequencing read error. The rearrangement uses TRBV6-2 or TRBV6-3 and TRBJ1-5; D is unclear. Germline loops: CDR1 MNHEY, CDR2 SVGEGT. There are 17 residues in the CDR3. The V gene lost 7 bases and the J gene lost 0 bases, with 19 bases spanning the gap. This CDR3 is CASTPLRSPHSNQPQHF. CDR3 DNA sequence: TGTGCCAGCACCCCCCTTCGGAGCCCTCATAGCAATCAGCCCCAGCATTTT.

This clonotype was picked up a small number of times. The chain links TRBV7-9 to TRBJ2-7; TRBD1 or TRBD2 may be the D gene (5 bases each). Germline V gene sequence: CDR1 SEHNR, CDR2 FQNEAQ (reference sequence). This CDR3 spans 16 amino acids. V lost 7 bases, J lost 2 bases, and 21 bases lay in between. The CDR3 nucleotides read TGTGCCAGCACCTGGATCTTGGGGACGTCGACCTACGAGCAGTACTTC. It codes for CASTWILGTSTYEQYF.

This clonotype was seen only a few times. A much larger clonotype is one base distant, so this may be a read error. The chain employs TRBV29-1 and TRBJ2-5, with 10 bases matching TRBD2. The germline V gene has CDR1 SQVTM and CDR2 ANQGSEA. The CDR3 loop spans 14 amino acids. The V segment lost 4 bases and the J segment 7 bases; nucleotides outside the gene matches: 9. In DNA form, the CDR3 reads TGCAGCGTTGTGCCCCTAGCGGGGGAAGCGACCCAGTACTTC. This sequence encodes CSVVPLAGEATQYF.

V gene TRBV27 combines with J gene TRBJ2-7; possibly TRBD2 for D (5 bases). The CDR3 is 17 amino acids. Per germline, CDR1 MNHEY and CDR2 SMNVEV (reference sequence). The V gene lost 6 bases and the J gene lost 0 bases, with 21 bases spanning the gap. The CDR3 here is CASSPFWSSRASYEQYF. DNA of the CDR3: TGTGCCAGCAGCCCCTTTTGGTCCTCGCGGGCCTCCTACGAGCAGTACTTC.

This clonotype was found many times. The chain couples TRBV4-3 to TRBJ2-2; TRBD2 agrees at 11 bases. The germline V gene encodes CDR1 LGHNA and CDR2 YSLEER. This CDR3 has 16 residues. Trimming cost V 1 base and J 7 bases; bases outside gene matches: 5. CDR3 region: CASSQATSGSIGELFF. The DNA of the CDR3 is TGCGCCAGCAGCCAAGCTACTAGCGGGAGTATCGGGGAGCTGTTTTTT.

This clonotype has a handful of counts. Germline and junction disagree at one end, which may indicate a read error. V and J are TRBV5-3 and TRBJ2-3, with D perhaps TRBD2 (7 bases). TRBV5-3 is classed as an ORF, of uncertain function. The length of the CDR3 is 14 residues. The CDR3 sequence: CASSLWGGLDTQYF. DNA of the CDR3: TGTGCCAGCAGCTTGTGGGGGGGCTTAGATACGCAGTATTTT.

The genes are TRBV9 and TRBJ2-1; 8 nucleotides match TRBD2. This CDR3 is built from 16 residues. V lost 2 bases and J lost 0; bases outside the gene matches: 4. Per the germline V gene, CDR1 is SGDLS and CDR2 is YYNGEE. CDR3 in DNA: TGTGCCAGCAGCGTTCAGCGGGGGCCCTCCTACAATGAGCAGTTCTTC. Amino acids: CASSVQRGPSYNEQFF.

This clonotype showed up many times. The gene calls are TRBV5-4 and TRBJ2-3; 12 bases are a match to TRBD2. The V and J ends lost 4 bases and 4 bases, in that order; junction bases with no gene match: 10. Germline-derived CDR1 and CDR2 are SGHNT and YYREEE (reference sequence). This CDR3 has 17 amino acids. The CDR3 bases are TGTGCCAGCAGCCCTGGACTAGCGGGGTACAGAGCAGATACGCAGTATTTT. It specifies CASSPGLAGYRADTQYF.

This clonotype was seen ten or more times. The chain has TRBV7-9 and TRBJ1-5; D is perhaps TRBD1 (5 bases). The CDR3 consists of 13 residues. The germline V and J ends were trimmed by 5 bases and 5 bases, with 10 bases remaining between them. CDR1 is SEHNR, CDR2 FQNEAQ, per germline (reference sequence). The CDR3 sequence is CASSPGSHQPQHF. In DNA, the CDR3 is TGTGCCAGCAGCCCAGGGTCGCATCAGCCCCAGCATTTT.

This clonotype was counted only a few times. Germline and junction disagree at one end, which may indicate a read error. The rearrangement links TRBV4-3 to TRBJ2-7; D is uncertain. Per germline, CDR1 LGHNA and CDR2 YSLEER. The CDR3 length is 15 residues. The CDR3 here is CASSQDLGFSYEQHF. The CDR3 DNA sequence: TGCGCCAGCAGCCAAGATCTGGGGTTTTCCTACGAGCAGCACTTC.

This clonotype was detected many times. CDR3 protein: CASSQDVQNILAKNIQYF. CDR3 coding DNA: TGCGCCAGCAGCCAAGATGTTCAAAATATACTAGCCAAAAACATTCAGTACTTC. V usage is TRBV4-1 and J usage is TRBJ2-4, with unresolved D. Trimming shortened V by 0 bases and J by 0 bases, and 15 bases separated the two germline ends. The germline gives CDR1 MGHRA, CDR2 YSYEKL. The CDR3 sequence is 18 residues long.

There are a few counts of this clonotype. The chain combines TRBV5-1 with TRBJ1-1, with a possible D match to TRBD1 (6 bases). Germline V gene data show CDR1 as SGHRS and CDR2 as YFSETQ. The V gene lost 0 bases and the J gene lost 4 bases, with 16 bases spanning the gap. The length of the CDR3 is 16 residues. The CDR3 region is CASSLGGQGSFTEAFF. The CDR3 region has the DNA TGCGCCAGCAGCTTGGGGGGGCAGGGGTCATTCACTGAAGCTTTCTTT.

Concerning this clonotype: Given a much more abundant clone one base away, this may be a read error. The gene calls are TRBV5-6 and TRBJ1-5; 11 bases fit TRBD1. CDR1 and CDR2 (germline): SGHDT, YYEEEE. The CDR3 is made up of 15 amino acids. The chain's CDR3 is CASSRTGGGNHPQHF. Here the CDR3 DNA reads TGTGCCAGCAGCAGGACAGGGGGCGGCAATCACCCCCAGCATTTT.

V gene TRBV6-2 or TRBV6-3 combines with J gene TRBJ1-5; no firm D call. This CDR3 comprises 16 residues. Germline V gene data show CDR1 as MNHEY and CDR2 as SVGEGT. V was pared by 6 bases and J by 6 bases, with 21 bases between. CDR3 DNA: TGTGCCAGCAGGACCAAGTCTGGCGGGCTCAGTCAGCCCCAGCATTTT. Amino acids: CASRTKSGGLSQPQHF.

The chain is built from TRBV5-6 and TRBJ1-1; D is unclear. This CDR3 has 17 amino acids. Germline-derived CDR1 and CDR2 are SGHDT and YYEEEE. V was clipped by 4 bases and J by 3 bases, with 22 bases between them. For the CDR3, the DNA is TGTGCCAGCAGCCCCGAATCTCCCCCCGGAATGGACACTGAAGCTTTCTTT. This sequence encodes CASSPESPPGMDTEAFF.

Concerning this clonotype itself: A clone one base away is much larger, so this may be a read error. CDR3 residues: CAWQRGTSTDTQYF. The CDR3 nucleotides read TGTGCCTGGCAACGGGGAACCAGCACAGATACGCAGTATTTT. The chain carries TRBV30 and TRBJ2-3; D is possibly TRBD2 (5 bases). Germline V gene data show CDR1 as GTSNPN and CDR2 as SVGIG (reference sequence). This CDR3 comprises 14 residues. V lost 5 bases and J 0 bases, leaving 12 bases between the germline ends. The full variable domain, in which reference TRBV30 and TRBJ2-3 provide the parts outside the CDR3, is SQTIHQWPATLVQPVGSPLSLECTVEGTSNPNLYWYRQAAGRGLQLLFYSVGIGQISSEVPQNLSASRPQDRQFILSSKKLLLSDSGFYLCAWQRGTSTDTQYFGPGTRLTVL.

This clonotype was seen only a few times. The junction shows a germline mismatch at one end, possibly a read error. This sequence joins TRBV2 and TRBJ2-5, with D possibly being TRBD1 or TRBD2 (5 bases each). CDR1 SNHLY and CDR2 FYNNEI come from the germline V gene. This CDR3 region has 13 residues. As DNA, the CDR3 is TGTGCCAGCAGTGACAACCCCAGGGAGACCCAGTATTTC. Amino acids: CASSDNPRETQYF.

The chain has TRBV12-3 or TRBV12-4 and TRBJ2-7, with 8 bases identical to TRBD2. The V segment lost 7 bases and the J segment 4 bases; nucleotides outside the gene matches: 15. The CDR3 spans 16 residues. The chain's CDR3 is CASMAIERERRYEQYF. The DNA for the CDR3 is TGTGCCAGCATGGCCATAGAGCGGGAGCGAAGGTACGAGCAGTACTTC.

This clonotype was counted at least ten times. The chain carries TRBV3-1 and TRBJ2-3; D is uncertain. The CDR3 sequence is 14 residues long. Trimming took off 4 bases at V and 0 bases at J, with 8 bases between the two ends. Germline V lookup: CDR1 LGHDT, CDR2 YNNKEL (reference sequence). The CDR3 DNA sequence: TGTGCCAGCAGCCCGAAGCTAAGCACAGATACGCAGTATTTT. Translation gives CASSPKLSTDTQYF.

The chain joins TRBV6-5 to TRBJ1-5; no firm D call. V was clipped by 6 bases and J by 0 bases, with 12 bases between them. The germline gives CDR1 MNHEY, CDR2 SVGAGI. The CDR3 length is 15 residues. CDR3 DNA sequence: TGTGCCAGCAGGACGGGAGTTTATAGCAATCAGCCCCAGCATTTT. Translating gives CASRTGVYSNQPQHF.

About this clonotype: This could be a read error, since a much larger clone is one nucleotide away. This chain links TRBV28 with TRBJ1-4, with 10 bases matching TRBD1. This CDR3 contains 15 residues. J lost 7 bases, V lost 8 bases, and 10 bases had no gene match. CDR1 MDHEN and CDR2 SYDVKM come from the germline V gene. The CDR3 sequence is CASALGGTGVEKLFF. The DNA for the CDR3 is TGTGCCAGCGCCCTAGGTGGGACAGGGGTTGAAAAACTGTTTTTT.